Included here is one T cell receptor beta chain sequence, with context. Its specificity is not known. The sample belongs to a study of human CD8 memory T cell subsets. TCR beta was sequenced from UMI-tagged 5' RACE libraries. TCRdb reprocessed the 5' RACE reads; each CDR3 protein has one entry and no DNA is given. The sample data list under 20,000 distinct CDR3 sequences. Study results and caveats: A similarly high level of diversity characterized stem-like memory and precursor exhausted T cells, unlike effector memory cells.

CDR3 length: 15 amino acids. From germline, CDR1 is LNHNV and CDR2 YYDKDF (reference sequence). The source is a human donor in good health. V is TRBV15 and J is TRBJ1-5. Sequenced: CD8+ T cells from PBMCs. CDR3 sequence: CATSREGRTDQPQHF.